This T cell receptor (beta chain) is drawn from a study of cytomegalovirus exposure and HLA in healthy donors. The primer mix had 60 Vbeta and 13 Jbeta primers. The repertoire was sequenced with immunoSEQ multiplex PCR; TCRdb's copy has only in-frame clones and lacks some. The sample carries 200,000 or so clones, 75% to 85% recorded once. Trimming cost V 6 bases and J 5 bases; bases outside gene matches: 13. This CDR3 is 17 amino acids long. Germline loops: CDR1 SGHVS, CDR2 FQNEAQ. The sequenced sample was PBMCs. The TCR comes from a girl under 18 in good health and CMV-seronegative. The rearrangement uses TRBV7-8 and TRBJ2-2; 9 bases are shared with TRBD1. The CDR3 sequence: CASRRTGGVERTGELFF. CDR3 in DNA: TGTGCCAGCAGACGAACAGGGGGCGTTGAGAGGACCGGGGAGCTGTTTTTT.